This TCR beta chain was observed in a study of T cell responses to AZD1222 COVID-19 vaccine. Study findings and constraints: Baseline seropositivity characterized only a handful of AZD1222 recipients.

The repertoire was sequenced with immunoSEQ multiplex PCR; TCRdb's copy has only in-frame clones and lacks some. The table has under 150,000 clones, roughly 92% seen once. Comment on this clone: The target antigen is unknown.

The TCR was taken from an adult in good health. The input for sequencing was peripheral blood, taken on day 0 of AZD1222 vaccination.

CDR3 sequence: CASARWRANEKLFF. CDR3 in DNA: TGTGCCAGCGCGCGATGGCGGGCTAATGAAAAACTGTTTTTT. The rearrangement links TRBV6-5 to TRBJ1-4; D unclear. Looked up from germline, CDR1 is MNHEY and CDR2 is SVGAGI. The CDR3 contains 14 residues. The V end lost 8 bases, the J end lost 3 bases, and 13 bases lay between the germline ends.